This paragraph reports one T cell receptor (beta chain). Clones were read by immunoSEQ multiplex PCR, and TCRdb kept only the in-frame ones, dropping some. The table has tens of thousands of clones, about nine tenths seen once. This sample is part of a study of T cell changes during pregnancy in multiple sclerosis. The sequencing used CD4+ T cells from peripheral blood mononuclear cells, collected after pregnancy. This TCR came from a female donor with multiple sclerosis, enrolled in a pregnancy study.

The CDR3 DNA is TGTGCCAGCAGCTTACGAGGCGGGGGGGCGTACAATGAGCAGTTCTTC. Translation: CASSLRGGGAYNEQFF. The chain recombines TRBV7-2 with TRBJ2-1, with TRBD2 identical over 9 bases. The CDR3 contains 16 residues. Germline CDR1 reads SGHTA; CDR2 reads FQGNSA. Unmatched junction bases numbered 6, after V lost 2 bases and J lost 4 bases.